This T cell receptor (beta chain) was sequenced during a study of cytomegalovirus exposure and HLA in healthy donors. Findings and limits, study-wide: Segments of the TCR beta V type were, in most cases, productive about 90% or about 30% of the time in an earlier analysis.

CDR1 and CDR2 from the germline V gene are MGHRA and YSYEKL. J was trimmed by 3 bases and V by 6 bases; bases with no gene match: 10. The CDR3 runs 15 residues. The PCR used 60 Vbeta and 13 Jbeta primers. This table comes from immunoSEQ multiplex PCR, and its TCRdb copy is limited to in-frame clones, with some not included. The sample includes roughly 120,000 clones, 80% of them seen just once. In regard to this clone: Its matching antigen is unknown.

The sequencing sample was made of PBMCs. This TCR came from a female donor in good health and CMV-seropositive. The chain has TRBV4-1 and TRBJ2-5; TRBD2 matches at 7 bases. CDR3 sequence (DNA): TGCGCCAGCAGTCCCCACACGGCGGGGGAAGAGACCCAGTACTTC. It codes for CASSPHTAGEETQYF.